Listed below are T cell receptor beta chains from one sample, sequenced in a study of T-cell reconstitution after alpha-beta-depleted transplantation in children. TCRdb used MiXCR to reprocess the PCR reads, holding one entry per CDR3 protein. The sample has roughly 590,000 distinct CDR3 sequences; around 17% are singletons. The sequencing here drew on PBMCs from the stem cell graft donor, taken from the stem cell graft. These receptors were collected from a human donor who donated a stem cell graft to a child with acute myeloid leukemia. The CDR3 runs from the conserved cysteine through the conserved F or W.

V gene,J gene,CDR3 protein
TRBV9,TRBJ2-2,CASSVDGAGTGELFF
TRBV20-1,TRBJ1-2,CSAAPSADRENIYGYTF
TRBV5-6,TRBJ2-3,CASSDKVTDTQYF
TRBV7-3,TRBJ2-7,CASSYSPTYEQYF
TRBV12-3/TRBV12-4,TRBJ1-5,CASSLGRDRRNQPQHF
TRBV20-1,TRBJ1-5,CSASAGDSNQPQHF
TRBV7-6,TRBJ1-2,CASSLAERGGYGYTF
TRBV10-3,TRBJ2-7,CAITRDPSYEQYF
TRBV20-1,TRBJ1-5,CSARGGGYGNQPQHF
TRBV6-1,TRBJ1-5,CATHGPGNQPQHF
TRBV4-2,TRBJ2-1,CASSQLAGGFNEQFF
TRBV4-2,TRBJ1-5,CASSHRAPSNQPQHF
TRBV7-2,TRBJ2-2,CASRQQGPTGELFF
TRBV29-1,TRBJ2-7,CSVATGTGVTKEQYF
TRBV5-1,TRBJ2-1,CASRVIGGANNEQFF
TRBV12-3/TRBV12-4,TRBJ2-3,CASSLSAGTATDTQYF
TRBV25-1,TRBJ2-5,CASSRERGSETQYF
TRBV12-3/TRBV12-4,TRBJ1-3,CASSWATNGNTIYF
TRBV19,TRBJ2-1,CASRISSYNEQFF
TRBV5-1,TRBJ2-4,CASSLVAGLEAKNIQYF
TRBV20-1,TRBJ2-2,CSARGALTNTGELFF
TRBV7-2,TRBJ2-3,CASSPSGRTRTDTQYF
TRBV29-1,TRBJ2-3,CSIEPETTDTQYF
TRBV12-3/TRBV12-4,TRBJ1-2,CASSFSDGYGYTF
TRBV12-3/TRBV12-4,TRBJ1-2,CASRPDRGVTNYGYTF
TRBV7-2,TRBJ2-7,CASTLTGPQVYEQYF
TRBV7-2,TRBJ1-6,CASSLNRGSSYNSPLHF